This is a list of T cell receptor beta chains from one sample in a study of blood T cell repertoires in COVID-19. The protocol was immunoSEQ multiplex PCR, while the TCRdb copy is restricted to in-frame clones and leaves out a portion. The data contain 490,000 or so clones, about 85% of them singletons. The sequenced material came from PBMCs or T cells enriched from blood (not recorded which). The receptors shown here come from a woman in her sixties who had recovered from COVID-19. Both conserved end residues are part of each CDR3. D genes are given only for firm matches. Only some rows state a clone size, as once, few, many or a class for expanded clones.

clone_size: .; cdr3_length: 14; j_call: TRBJ1-6; v_call: TRBV2; d_call: TRBD1; cdr3_aa: CASSTGGFNSPLHF; cdr3_nt: TGTGCCAGCAGTACAGGGGGCTTTAATTCACCCCTCCACTTT
clone_size: .; cdr3_length: 15; j_call: TRBJ1-4; v_call: TRBV3-1/TRBV3-2; d_call: TRBD1; cdr3_aa: CASSLQGAGNEKLFF; cdr3_nt: TGTGCCAGCAGCCTGCAGGGGGCAGGTAATGAAAAACTGTTTTTT
clone_size: .; cdr3_length: 15; j_call: TRBJ1-4; v_call: TRBV4-1; d_call: .; cdr3_aa: CASSQGEGGNEKLFF; cdr3_nt: TGCGCCAGCAGCCAAGGGGAGGGGGGTAATGAAAAACTGTTTTTT
clone_size: .; cdr3_length: 15; j_call: TRBJ2-3; v_call: TRBV18; d_call: TRBD1; cdr3_aa: CASSPGTGGLDTQYF; cdr3_nt: TGTGCCAGCTCACCCGGGACAGGGGGCTTGGATACGCAGTATTTT
clone_size: .; cdr3_length: 15; j_call: TRBJ2-3; v_call: TRBV3-1/TRBV3-2; d_call: TRBD1; cdr3_aa: CASSRRQGSTDTQYF; cdr3_nt: TGTGCCAGCAGCCGCCGACAGGGCTCCACAGATACGCAGTATTTT
clone_size: .; cdr3_length: 13; j_call: TRBJ1-6; v_call: TRBV10-3; d_call: TRBD1; cdr3_aa: CAMHRDRVSPLHF; cdr3_nt: TGTGCCATGCACCGGGACAGGGTTTCACCCCTCCACTTT
clone_size: .; cdr3_length: 14; j_call: TRBJ1-3; v_call: TRBV11-2; d_call: .; cdr3_aa: CASSLERIGNTIYF; cdr3_nt: TGTGCCAGCAGCTTAGAGAGGATCGGAAACACCATATATTTT
clone_size: .; cdr3_length: 16; j_call: TRBJ1-6; v_call: TRBV4-2; d_call: TRBD1; cdr3_aa: CASSQDGTERNSPLHF; cdr3_nt: TGTGCCAGCAGCCAAGATGGGACAGAACGTAATTCACCCCTCCACTTT
clone_size: .; cdr3_length: 15; j_call: TRBJ1-1; v_call: TRBV10-3; d_call: TRBD1; cdr3_aa: CAISESDRQNTEAFF; cdr3_nt: TGTGCCATCAGTGAGTCGGACAGGCAGAACACTGAAGCTTTCTTT
clone_size: .; cdr3_length: 15; j_call: TRBJ2-7; v_call: TRBV24-1; d_call: TRBD1; cdr3_aa: CATSDPGTGALEQYF; cdr3_nt: TGTGCCACCAGTGACCCCGGGACAGGGGCTTTGGAGCAGTACTTC
clone_size: once; cdr3_length: 15; j_call: TRBJ2-2; v_call: TRBV6-4; d_call: TRBD1; cdr3_aa: CASSDRDRDTGELFF; cdr3_nt: TGTGCCAGCAGTGACCGGGACAGAGATACCGGGGAGCTGTTTTTT
clone_size: .; cdr3_length: 14; j_call: TRBJ1-4; v_call: TRBV4-1; d_call: .; cdr3_aa: CASSPPGTNEKLFF; cdr3_nt: TGCGCCAGCAGCCCCCCCGGAACTAATGAAAAACTGTTTTTT
clone_size: .; cdr3_length: 14; j_call: TRBJ2-7; v_call: TRBV18; d_call: TRBD2; cdr3_aa: CASSPAGGRGEQYF; cdr3_nt: TGTGCCAGCTCACCAGCGGGGGGGAGAGGCGAGCAGTACTTC
clone_size: .; cdr3_length: 13; j_call: TRBJ1-6; v_call: TRBV18; d_call: .; cdr3_aa: CASSEKGVGPLHF; cdr3_nt: TGTGCCAGCTCAGAGAAGGGAGTTGGACCCCTCCACTTT
clone_size: .; cdr3_length: 21; j_call: TRBJ2-3; v_call: TRBV5-1; d_call: .; cdr3_aa: CASSPGGRDSISLEFTDTQYF; cdr3_nt: TGCGCCAGCAGCCCCGGTGGCCGGGACTCCATATCCTTAGAATTCACAGATACGCAGTATTTT
clone_size: .; cdr3_length: 14; j_call: TRBJ1-2; v_call: TRBV11-3; d_call: TRBD1; cdr3_aa: CASALRGPNYGYTF; cdr3_nt: TGTGCCAGCGCTCTAAGGGGGCCCAACTATGGCTACACCTTC
clone_size: .; cdr3_length: 15; j_call: TRBJ1-5; v_call: TRBV19; d_call: .; cdr3_aa: CASRDRPAVNQPQHF; cdr3_nt: TGTGCCAGTAGAGACAGACCGGCAGTGAATCAGCCCCAGCATTTT
clone_size: .; cdr3_length: 18; j_call: TRBJ2-3; v_call: TRBV3-1/TRBV3-2; d_call: TRBD2; cdr3_aa: CASSQTPLAGGSGDTQYF; cdr3_nt: TGTGCCAGCAGCCAAACACCCCTAGCGGGGGGCTCTGGTGATACGCAGTATTTT
clone_size: .; cdr3_length: 14; j_call: TRBJ2-1; v_call: TRBV5-8; d_call: TRBD1; cdr3_aa: CASSLGQAYNEQFF; cdr3_nt: TGTGCCAGCAGCCTGGGACAGGCCTACAATGAGCAGTTCTTC